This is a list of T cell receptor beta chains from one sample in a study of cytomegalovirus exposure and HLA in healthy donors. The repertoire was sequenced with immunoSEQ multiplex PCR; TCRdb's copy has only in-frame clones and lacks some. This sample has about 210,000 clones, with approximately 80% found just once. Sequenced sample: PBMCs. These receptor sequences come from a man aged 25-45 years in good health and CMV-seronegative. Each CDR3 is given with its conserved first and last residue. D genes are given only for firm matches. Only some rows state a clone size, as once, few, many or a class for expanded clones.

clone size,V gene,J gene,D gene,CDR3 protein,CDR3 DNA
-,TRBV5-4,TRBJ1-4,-,CASSLAGGRATNEKLFF,TGTGCCAGCAGCTTGGCCGGAGGGCGGGCAACTAATGAAAAACTGTTTTTT
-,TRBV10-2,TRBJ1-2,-,CASSASIGGYTF,TGCGCCAGCAGTGCTTCGATTGGCGGCTACACCTTC
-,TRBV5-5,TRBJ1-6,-,CASSLEGKRPGAPLHF,TGTGCCAGCAGCTTGGAGGGGAAGAGGCCTGGGGCACCCCTCCACTTT
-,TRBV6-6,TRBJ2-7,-,CASTENSWDEQYF,TGTGCCAGCACTGAGAACAGCTGGGACGAGCAGTACTTC
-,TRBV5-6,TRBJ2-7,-,CASSLGTDLYEQYF,TGTGCCAGCAGCTTGGGGACAGACCTCTACGAGCAGTACTTC
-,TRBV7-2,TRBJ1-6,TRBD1,CASSFSPQGLNSPLHF,TGTGCCAGCAGCTTCTCGCCACAGGGGTTAAATTCACCCCTCCACTTT
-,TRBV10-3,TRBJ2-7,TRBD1,CAIRAGTGEGEQYF,TGTGCCATCAGGGCCGGGACAGGGGAAGGCGAGCAGTACTTC
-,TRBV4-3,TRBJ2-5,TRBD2,CASSQGAGLAGLMQETQYF,TGCGCCAGCAGCCAAGGGGCCGGACTAGCGGGGTTAATGCAAGAGACCCAGTACTTC
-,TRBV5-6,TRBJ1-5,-,CASSWRRETQHF,TGTGCCAGCAGCTGGAGGCGGGAGACCCAGCATTTT
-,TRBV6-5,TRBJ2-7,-,CASSYSQISNYEQYF,TGTGCCAGCAGTTACTCCCAGATATCCAACTACGAGCAGTACTTC
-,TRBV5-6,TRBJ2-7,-,CASSRAGPGSYEQYF,TGTGCCAGCAGCCGGGCAGGGCCTGGCTCCTACGAGCAGTACTTC
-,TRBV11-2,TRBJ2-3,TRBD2,CASSSRLAGGRDTQYF,TGTGCCAGCAGCTCCCGACTAGCGGGGGGGCGCGATACGCAGTATTTT
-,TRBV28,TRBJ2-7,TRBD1,CASRRQGRNEQYF,TGTGCCAGCAGGCGACAGGGTAGGAACGAGCAGTACTTC
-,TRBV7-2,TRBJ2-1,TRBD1,CASSLDRVLNEQFF,TGTGCCAGCAGCCTCGACAGGGTACTGAATGAGCAGTTCTTC
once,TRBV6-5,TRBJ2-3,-,CASSYLGQTTDTQYF,TGTGCCAGCAGTTACTTGGGCCAGACCACAGATACGCAGTATTTT
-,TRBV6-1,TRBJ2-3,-,CASSATGWDLDTQYF,TGTGCCAGCAGTGCGACAGGATGGGATTTGGATACGCAGTATTTT
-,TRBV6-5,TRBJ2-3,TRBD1,CASSYGQGVGDTQYF,TGTGCCAGCAGTTACGGACAGGGGGTGGGAGATACGCAGTATTTT
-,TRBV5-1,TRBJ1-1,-,CASSDGRGTEAFF,TGCGCCAGCAGCGATGGACGCGGGACTGAAGCTTTCTTT
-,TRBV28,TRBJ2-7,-,CASSFGQGLDYEQYF,TGTGCCAGCAGTTTCGGGCAGGGGCTAGACTACGAGCAGTACTTC
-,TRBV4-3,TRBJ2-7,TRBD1,CASSQDHSGQGGPVYEQYF,TGCGCCAGCAGCCAAGATCATTCGGGACAGGGGGGTCCGGTTTACGAGCAGTACTTC
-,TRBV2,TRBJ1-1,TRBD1,CASRRQGSGNTEAFF,TGTGCCAGCAGACGACAGGGCTCGGGGAACACTGAAGCTTTCTTT
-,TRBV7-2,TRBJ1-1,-,CASSLVREHEAFF,TGTGCCAGCAGCCTCGTCCGGGAACATGAAGCTTTCTTT
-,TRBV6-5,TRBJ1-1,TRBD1,CASSYGRGTEAFF,TGTGCCAGCAGTTACGGCAGGGGGACTGAAGCTTTCTTT
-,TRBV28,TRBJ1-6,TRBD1,CASSYGPRTGRSPLHF,TGTGCCAGCAGTTACGGACCAAGGACAGGGCGTTCACCCCTCCACTTT
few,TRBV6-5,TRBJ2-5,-,CASSFPAPGETQYF,TGTGCCAGCAGTTTCCCCGCCCCGGGAGAGACCCAGTACTTC
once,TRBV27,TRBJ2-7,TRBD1,CASSGTATYEQYF,TGTGCCAGCTCCGGGACAGCTACCTACGAGCAGTACTTC
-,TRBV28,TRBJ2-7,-,CASNRLVSSYEQYF,TGTGCCAGCAACAGGCTCGTGAGCTCCTACGAGCAGTACTTC
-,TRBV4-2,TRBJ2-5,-,CASSPQGGETQYF,TGTGCCAGCAGCCCTCAGGGAGGAGAGACCCAGTACTTC
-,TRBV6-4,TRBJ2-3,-,CASSDLTSRDTDTQYF,TGTGCCAGCAGTGACCTGACTAGTAGGGACACAGATACGCAGTATTTT
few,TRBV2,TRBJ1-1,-,CASRAGDLTEAFF,TGTGCCAGCAGGGCGGGGGATCTGACTGAAGCTTTCTTT
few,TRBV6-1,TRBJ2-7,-,CASRATGIYEQYF,TGTGCCAGCAGGGCGACAGGTATTTACGAGCAGTACTTC
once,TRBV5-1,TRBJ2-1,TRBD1,CASSLEGTGTYEQFF,TGCGCCAGCAGCTTGGAAGGGACAGGGACGTATGAGCAGTTCTTC
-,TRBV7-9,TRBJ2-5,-,CASSFFGQETQYF,TGTGCCAGCAGCTTTTTCGGGCAAGAGACCCAGTACTTC
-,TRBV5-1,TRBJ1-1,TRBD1,CASRRGTVNTEAFF,TGCGCCAGCAGACGCGGGACAGTGAACACTGAAGCTTTCTTT
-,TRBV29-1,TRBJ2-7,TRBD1,CSFTGASYEQYF,TGCAGCTTTACAGGGGCCTCCTACGAGCAGTACTTC
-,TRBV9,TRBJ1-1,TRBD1,CASSIDRANTEAFF,TGTGCCAGCAGCATTGACAGGGCGAACACTGAAGCTTTCTTT
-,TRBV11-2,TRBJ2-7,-,CASSLRFIYEQYF,TGTGCCAGCAGCTTGAGGTTTATTTACGAGCAGTACTTC
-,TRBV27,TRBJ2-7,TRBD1,CASSSSRTGAYYEQYF,TGTGCCAGCAGTTCCTCTCGGACAGGGGCCTACTACGAGCAGTACTTC
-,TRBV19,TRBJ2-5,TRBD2,CASSTGGRVGETQYF,TGTGCCAGTAGTACGGGGGGGCGCGTGGGGGAGACCCAGTACTTC
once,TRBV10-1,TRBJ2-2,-,CASSEFQGSGELFF,TGCGCCAGCAGTGAGTTCCAGGGGTCCGGGGAGCTGTTTTTT
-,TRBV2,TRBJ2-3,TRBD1,CAGAQGTDTQYF,TGTGCCGGCGCACAGGGGACAGATACGCAGTATTTT
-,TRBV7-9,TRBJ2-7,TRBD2,CASSLGGLGEQYF,TGTGCCAGCAGCTTAGGAGGACTAGGCGAGCAGTACTTC
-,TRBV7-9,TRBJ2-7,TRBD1,CASTLGGTGMSYEQYF,TGTGCCAGCACCTTAGGAGGGACAGGGATGTCCTACGAGCAGTACTTC
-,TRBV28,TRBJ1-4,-,CASSFSGAGNEKLFF,TGTGCCAGCAGTTTTTCAGGGGCGGGTAATGAAAAACTGTTTTTT
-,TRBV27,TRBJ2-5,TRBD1,CASSLLDRASEQYF,TGTGCCAGCAGTCTCCTGGACAGGGCCTCGGAGCAGTACTTC
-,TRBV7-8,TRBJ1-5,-,CASSPSSGFMGRSNQPQHF,TGTGCCAGCAGCCCCTCGTCGGGGTTCATGGGGAGAAGCAATCAGCCCCAGCATTTT
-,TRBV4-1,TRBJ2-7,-,CASSQGAQTYEQYF,TGCGCCAGCAGCCAAGGGGCCCAAACCTACGAGCAGTACTTC
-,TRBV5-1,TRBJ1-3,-,CASSAGQTSGNTIYF,TGCGCCAGCAGCGCCGGACAGACCTCTGGAAACACCATATATTTT
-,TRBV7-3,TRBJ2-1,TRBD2,CASSFKAGGHEQFF,TGTGCCAGCAGCTTCAAAGCGGGGGGCCATGAGCAGTTCTTC
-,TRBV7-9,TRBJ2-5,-,CSSSVHRAGETQYF,TGTTCCAGCAGCGTACACAGGGCAGGGGAGACCCAGTACTTC
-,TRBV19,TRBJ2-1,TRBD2,CAIREGNEQFF,TGTGCCATCAGGGAGGGGAATGAGCAGTTCTTC
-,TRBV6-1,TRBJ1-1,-,CASSERLNTEAFF,TGTGCCAGCAGTGAGCGATTGAACACTGAAGCTTTCTTT
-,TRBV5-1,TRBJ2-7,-,CASRLIQGPYEQYF,TGCGCCAGCAGGCTCATTCAGGGGCCCTACGAGCAGTACTTC
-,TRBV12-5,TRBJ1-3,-,CASGLVNGTRSGNTIYF,TGTGCTAGTGGTTTGGTGAATGGTACCCGGTCGGGAAACACCATATATTTT
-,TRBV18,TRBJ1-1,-,CASSPVVGDTEAFF,TGTGCCAGCTCACCAGTGGTAGGGGACACTGAAGCTTTCTTT
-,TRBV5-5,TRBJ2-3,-,CASSLEGADTQYF,TGTGCCAGCAGCTTGGAGGGGGCAGATACGCAGTATTTT
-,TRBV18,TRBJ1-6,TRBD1,CASSLWDRSSYNSPLHF,TGTGCCAGCTCACTTTGGGACAGGAGCTCCTATAATTCACCCCTCCACTTT
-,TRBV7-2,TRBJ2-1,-,CASSLGQAIFSEQFF,TGTGCCAGCAGCTTAGGACAGGCCATATTCAGTGAGCAGTTCTTC
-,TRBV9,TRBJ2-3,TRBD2,CASSVAASGVRSSTDTQYF,TGTGCCAGCAGCGTAGCAGCTAGCGGGGTGAGATCTAGCACAGATACGCAGTATTTT
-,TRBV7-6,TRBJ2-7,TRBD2,CASSLVAGSYEQYF,TGTGCCAGCAGCTTAGTAGCGGGGTCCTACGAGCAGTACTTC